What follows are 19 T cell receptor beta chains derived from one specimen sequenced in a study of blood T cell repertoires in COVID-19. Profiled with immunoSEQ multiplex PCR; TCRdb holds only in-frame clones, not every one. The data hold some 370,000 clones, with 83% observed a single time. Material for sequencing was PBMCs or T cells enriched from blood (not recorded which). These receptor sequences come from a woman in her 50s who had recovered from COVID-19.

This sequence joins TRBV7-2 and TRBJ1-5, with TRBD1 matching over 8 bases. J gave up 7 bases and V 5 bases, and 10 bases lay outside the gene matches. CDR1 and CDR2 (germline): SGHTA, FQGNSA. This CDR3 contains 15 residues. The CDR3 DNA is TGTGCCAGCAGCAGAGACAGGGGACCAGGACAGCCCCAGCATTTT. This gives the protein CASSRDRGPGQPQHF.

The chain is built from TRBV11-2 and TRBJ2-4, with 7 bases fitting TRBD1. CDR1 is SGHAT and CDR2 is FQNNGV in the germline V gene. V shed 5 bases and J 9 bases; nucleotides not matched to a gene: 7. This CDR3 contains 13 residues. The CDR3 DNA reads TGTGCCAGCAGCCCCCGGACAGGAGCCATTCAGTACTTC. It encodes CASSPRTGAIQYF.

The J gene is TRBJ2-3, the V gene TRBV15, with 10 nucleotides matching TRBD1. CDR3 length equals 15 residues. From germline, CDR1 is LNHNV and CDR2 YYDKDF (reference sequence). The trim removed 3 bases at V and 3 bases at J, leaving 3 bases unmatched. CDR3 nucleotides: TGTGCCACCAGCAGGGACAGGGGGGTGACAGATACGCAGTATTTT. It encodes CATSRDRGVTDTQYF.

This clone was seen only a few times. CDR3 sequence: CASSPQRTSYNEQFF. The CDR3 DNA follows: TGTGCCAGCAGCCCCCAGCGGACCTCCTACAATGAGCAGTTCTTC. This sequence joins TRBV11-2 and TRBJ2-1; tentatively, D is TRBD2 (5 bases). Germline V gene lookup returns CDR1 SGHAT and CDR2 FQNNGV. V lost 5 bases, J lost 0 bases, and 11 bases lay in between. The CDR3 has 15 residues.

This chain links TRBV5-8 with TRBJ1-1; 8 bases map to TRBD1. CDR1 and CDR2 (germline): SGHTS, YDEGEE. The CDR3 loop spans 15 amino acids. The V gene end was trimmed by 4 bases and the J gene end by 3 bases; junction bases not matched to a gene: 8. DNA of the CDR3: TGTGCCAGCAGCCCCGGGACAGGCGGGGACACTGAAGCTTTCTTT. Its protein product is CASSPGTGGDTEAFF.

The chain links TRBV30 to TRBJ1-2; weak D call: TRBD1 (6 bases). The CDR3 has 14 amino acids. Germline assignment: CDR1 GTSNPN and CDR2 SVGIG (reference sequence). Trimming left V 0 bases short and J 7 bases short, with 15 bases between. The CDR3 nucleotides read TGTGCCTGGAGTGTGATCAGGGGTATAGGTGGCTACACCTTC. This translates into CAWSVIRGIGGYTF.

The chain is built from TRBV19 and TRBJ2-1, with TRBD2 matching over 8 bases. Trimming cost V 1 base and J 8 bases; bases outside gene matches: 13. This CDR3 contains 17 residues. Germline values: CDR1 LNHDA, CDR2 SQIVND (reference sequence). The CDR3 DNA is TGTGCCAGTAGTATAGTGCACTGGGGACTAGTCGGAGATGAGCAGTTCTTC. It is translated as CASSIVHWGLVGDEQFF.

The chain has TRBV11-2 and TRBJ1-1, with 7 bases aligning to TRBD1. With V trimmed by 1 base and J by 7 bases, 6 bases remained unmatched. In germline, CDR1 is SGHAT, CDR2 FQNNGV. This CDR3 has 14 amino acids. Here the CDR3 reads CASSLADRTFEAFF. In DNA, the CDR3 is TGTGCCAGCAGCTTAGCGGACAGGACCTTTGAAGCTTTCTTT. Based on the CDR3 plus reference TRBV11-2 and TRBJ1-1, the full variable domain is EAGVAQSPRYKIIEKRQSVAFWCNPISGHATLYWYQQILGQGPKLLIQFQNNGVVDDSQLPKDRFSAERLKGVDSTLKIQPAKLEDSAVYLCASSLADRTFEAFFGQGTRLTVV.

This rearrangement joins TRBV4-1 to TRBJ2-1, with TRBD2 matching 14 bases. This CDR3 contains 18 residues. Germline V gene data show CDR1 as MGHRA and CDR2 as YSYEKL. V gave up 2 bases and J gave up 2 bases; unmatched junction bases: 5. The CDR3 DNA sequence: TGCGCCAGCAGCCAAAGGGGGACTAGCGGGAGTACCTACAATGAGCAGTTCTTC. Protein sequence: CASSQRGTSGSTYNEQFF.

CDR3 amino acids: CASSLGIGEQYF. DNA for the CDR3: TGTGCCAGCAGCTTAGGTATCGGGGAGCAGTACTTC. The genes are TRBV7-3 and TRBJ2-7, with unresolved D. CDR1 and CDR2 from the germline V gene are SGHTA and FQGTGA. This CDR3 comprises 12 residues. V lost 2 bases, J lost 7 bases, and 9 bases lay in between.

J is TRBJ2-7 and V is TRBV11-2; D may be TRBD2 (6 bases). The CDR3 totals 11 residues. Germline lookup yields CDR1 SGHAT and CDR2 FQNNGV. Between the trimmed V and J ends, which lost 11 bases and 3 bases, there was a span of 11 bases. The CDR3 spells CASGEDYEQYF. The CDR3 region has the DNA TGTGCCTCTGGGGAGGACTACGAGCAGTACTTC.

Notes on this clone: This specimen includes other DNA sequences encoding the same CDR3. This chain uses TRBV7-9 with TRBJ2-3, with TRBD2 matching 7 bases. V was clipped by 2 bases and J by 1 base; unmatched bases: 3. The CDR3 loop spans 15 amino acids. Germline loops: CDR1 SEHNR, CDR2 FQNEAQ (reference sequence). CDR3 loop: CASSLSSGGTDTQYF. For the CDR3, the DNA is TGTGCCAGCAGCTTATCCAGCGGGGGCACAGATACGCAGTATTTT.

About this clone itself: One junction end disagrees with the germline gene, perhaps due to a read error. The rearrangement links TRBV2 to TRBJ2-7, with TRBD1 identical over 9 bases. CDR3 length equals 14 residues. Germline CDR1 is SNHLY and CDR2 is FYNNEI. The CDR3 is CASSQIGSGTGFPF. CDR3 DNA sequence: TGTGCCAGCAGTCAAATCGGATCCGGGACAGGGTTTCCCTTC.

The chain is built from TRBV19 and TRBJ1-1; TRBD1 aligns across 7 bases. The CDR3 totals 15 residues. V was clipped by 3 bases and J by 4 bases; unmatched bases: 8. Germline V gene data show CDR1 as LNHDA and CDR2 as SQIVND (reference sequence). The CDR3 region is CASSIEGASVTEAFF. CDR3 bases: TGTGCCAGTAGTATTGAGGGGGCGTCAGTCACTGAAGCTTTCTTT.

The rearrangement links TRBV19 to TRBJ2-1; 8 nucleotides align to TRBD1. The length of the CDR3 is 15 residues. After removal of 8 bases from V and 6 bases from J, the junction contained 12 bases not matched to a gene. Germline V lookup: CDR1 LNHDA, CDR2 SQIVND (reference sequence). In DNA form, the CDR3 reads TGTGCCAGTTCCACATTGGGGACAGGTTTCAATGAGCAGTTCTTC. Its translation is CASSTLGTGFNEQFF.

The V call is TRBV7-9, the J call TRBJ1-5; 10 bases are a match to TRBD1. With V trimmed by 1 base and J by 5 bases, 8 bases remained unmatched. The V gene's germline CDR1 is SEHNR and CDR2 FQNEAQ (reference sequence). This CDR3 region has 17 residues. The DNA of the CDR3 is TGTGCCAGCAGCTTAGACGTGATGGGACAGGGGTATCAGCCCCAGCATTTT. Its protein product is CASSLDVMGQGYQPQHF.

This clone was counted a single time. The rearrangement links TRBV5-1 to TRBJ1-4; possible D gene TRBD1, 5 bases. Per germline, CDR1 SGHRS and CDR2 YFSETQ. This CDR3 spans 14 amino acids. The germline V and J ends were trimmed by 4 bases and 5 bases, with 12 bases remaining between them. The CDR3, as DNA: TGCGCCAGCAGCCCCGGTGGGGGGAATGAAAAACTGTTTTTT. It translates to CASSPGGGNEKLFF.

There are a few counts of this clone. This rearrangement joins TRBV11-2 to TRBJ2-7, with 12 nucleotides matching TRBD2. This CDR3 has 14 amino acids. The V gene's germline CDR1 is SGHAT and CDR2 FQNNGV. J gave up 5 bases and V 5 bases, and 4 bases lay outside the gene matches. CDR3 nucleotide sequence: TGTGCCAGCAGCCCCGGACTAGCGGGACACGAGCAGTACTTC. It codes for CASSPGLAGHEQYF.

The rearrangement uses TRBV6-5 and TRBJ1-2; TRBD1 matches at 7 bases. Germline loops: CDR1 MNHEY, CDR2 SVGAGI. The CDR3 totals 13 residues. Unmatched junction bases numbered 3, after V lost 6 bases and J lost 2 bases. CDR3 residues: CASRGQANYGYTF. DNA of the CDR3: TGTGCCAGCAGAGGACAGGCCAACTATGGCTACACCTTC.